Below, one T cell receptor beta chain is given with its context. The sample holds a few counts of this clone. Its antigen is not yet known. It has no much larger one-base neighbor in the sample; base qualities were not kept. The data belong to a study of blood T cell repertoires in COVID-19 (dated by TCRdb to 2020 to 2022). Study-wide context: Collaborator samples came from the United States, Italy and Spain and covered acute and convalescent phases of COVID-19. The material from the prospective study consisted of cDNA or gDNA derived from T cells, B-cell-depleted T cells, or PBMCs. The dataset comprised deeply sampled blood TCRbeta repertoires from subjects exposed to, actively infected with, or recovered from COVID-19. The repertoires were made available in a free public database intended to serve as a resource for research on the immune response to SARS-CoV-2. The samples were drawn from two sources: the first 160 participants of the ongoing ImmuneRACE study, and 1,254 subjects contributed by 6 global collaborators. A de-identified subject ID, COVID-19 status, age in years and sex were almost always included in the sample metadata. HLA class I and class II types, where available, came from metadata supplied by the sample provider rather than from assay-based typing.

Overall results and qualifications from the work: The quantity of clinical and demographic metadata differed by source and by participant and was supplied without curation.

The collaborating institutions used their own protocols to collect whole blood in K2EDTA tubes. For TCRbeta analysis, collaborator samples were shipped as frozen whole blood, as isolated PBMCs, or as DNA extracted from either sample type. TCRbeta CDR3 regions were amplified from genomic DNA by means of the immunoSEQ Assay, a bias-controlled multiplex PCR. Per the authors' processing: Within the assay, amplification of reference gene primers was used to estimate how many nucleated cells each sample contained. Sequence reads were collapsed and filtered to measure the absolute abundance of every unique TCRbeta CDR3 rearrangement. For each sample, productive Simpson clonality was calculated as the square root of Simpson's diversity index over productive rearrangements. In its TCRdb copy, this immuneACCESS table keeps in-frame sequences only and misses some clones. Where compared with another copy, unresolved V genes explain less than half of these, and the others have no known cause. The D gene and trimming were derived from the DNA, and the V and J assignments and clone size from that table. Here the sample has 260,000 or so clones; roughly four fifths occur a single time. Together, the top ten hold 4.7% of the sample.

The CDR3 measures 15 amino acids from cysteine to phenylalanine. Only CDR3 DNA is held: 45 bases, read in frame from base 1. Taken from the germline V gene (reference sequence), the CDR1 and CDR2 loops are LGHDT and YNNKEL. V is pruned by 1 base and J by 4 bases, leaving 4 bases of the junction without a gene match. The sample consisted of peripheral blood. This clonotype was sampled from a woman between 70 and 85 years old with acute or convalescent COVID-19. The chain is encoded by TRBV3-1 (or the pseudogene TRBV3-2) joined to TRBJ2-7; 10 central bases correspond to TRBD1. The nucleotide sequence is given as TGTGCCAGCAGCCAAGGGGGGACAGGGGCGTACGAGCAGTACTTC. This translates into CASSQGGTGAYEQYF.